Each of the 31 T cell receptor beta chains below was sequenced from the same sample in a study of lymphopenia after photon versus proton radiotherapy. The repertoire was sequenced with immunoSEQ multiplex PCR; TCRdb's copy has only in-frame clones and lacks some. This table has 35,000 to 45,000 clones, around 81% appearing once. This sample comprised peripheral blood, obtained from a patient treated with proton-based radiotherapy. The source is a woman between 70 and 85 years old with pancreatic cancer.

The V gene is TRBV28, the J gene TRBJ2-7, with D tentatively TRBD1 or TRBD2 (6 bases each). The CDR3 loop spans 18 amino acids. Between the trimmed V and J ends, which lost 1 base and 6 bases, there was a span of 25 bases. Looked up from germline, CDR1 is MDHEN and CDR2 is SYDVKM. The CDR3 nucleotides read TGTGCCAGCAGTTTATTGGGGAGGAAGGGGGGATTTGGTGGCGAGCAGTACTTC. This gives the protein CASSLLGRKGGFGGEQYF.

The V and J genes are TRBV4-3 and TRBJ2-3, with 7 bases aligning to TRBD2. Looked up from germline, CDR1 is LGHNA and CDR2 is YSLEER. The CDR3 contains 18 residues. The ends lost 2 bases at V and 0 bases at J; junction bases unmatched: 11. The CDR3 region is CASSQFGGLAVSTDTQYF. The DNA for the CDR3 is TGCGCCAGCAGCCAATTCGGAGGTCTAGCGGTTAGCACAGATACGCAGTATTTT.

The CDR3 coding sequence is TGTGCCAGCCTCCCTTGGGCAGGGTTAGACTCCGGCATTCAGTACTTC. Protein sequence: CASLPWAGLDSGIQYF. This chain uses TRBV28 with TRBJ2-4, with a weak D call TRBD1 (5 bases). The CDR3 is 16 amino acids. Trimming pared 8 bases from V and 9 bases from J, leaving 26 bases between. The V gene's germline CDR1 is MDHEN and CDR2 SYDVKM.

This clone was counted a single time. V gene TRBV28 combines with J gene TRBJ2-1, with D uncertain. The CDR3 consists of 14 residues. CDR1 and CDR2 from the germline V gene are MDHEN and SYDVKM. The germline V and J ends were trimmed by 10 bases and 8 bases, with 21 bases remaining between them. Here the CDR3 DNA reads TGTGCCACTCACCCCCTATGGCCGGACCATGAGCAGTTCTTC. It specifies CATHPLWPDHEQFF.

This clone appeared a few times. The V gene is TRBV6-5, the J gene TRBJ1-4; D is unresolved. V was pared by 0 bases and J by 7 bases, with 15 bases between. The CDR3 has 16 amino acids. Germline V lookup: CDR1 MNHEY, CDR2 SVGAGI. The CDR3 is CASSYSLRGGSEKLFF. The CDR3 coding sequence is TGTGCCAGCAGTTACTCTCTCCGGGGTGGGAGTGAAAAACTGTTTTTT.

This chain connects TRBV15 to TRBJ2-2; 10 nucleotides align to TRBD2. CDR3 size: 15 residues. V lost 5 bases to trimming and J lost 6 bases; unmatched junction nucleotides: 6. The germline V gene has CDR1 LNHNV and CDR2 YYDKDF (reference sequence). CDR3: CATSALAGAAGELFF. As DNA, the CDR3 is TGTGCCACCAGCGCCCTAGCGGGAGCCGCCGGGGAGCTGTTTTTT. The variable domain in full, completed from reference TRBV15 and TRBJ2-2, reads DAMVIQNPRYQVTQFGKPVTLSCSQTLNHNVMYWYQQKSSQAPKLLFHYYDKDFNNEADTPDNFQSRRPNTSFCFLDIRSPGLGDTAMYLCATSALAGAAGELFFGEGSRLTVL.

The rearrangement uses TRBV2 and TRBJ2-2, with a weak D call TRBD1 (6 bases). Between the trimmed V and J ends, which lost 4 bases and 6 bases, there was a span of 9 bases. The germline gives CDR1 SNHLY, CDR2 FYNNEI. CDR3 length equals 13 residues. The CDR3 DNA sequence: TGTGCCAGCAGTGTTACAGGGCCCGGGGAGCTGTTTTTT. Its protein product is CASSVTGPGELFF.

This clone was counted once. The chain combines TRBV5-1 with TRBJ1-1, with 7 bases aligning to TRBD1. With V trimmed by 2 bases and J by 5 bases, 9 bases remained unmatched. Germline loops: CDR1 SGHRS, CDR2 YFSETQ. The CDR3 is 15 amino acids. CDR3 sequence reads: CASSLDRVKGTEAFF. DNA of the CDR3: TGCGCCAGCAGCTTAGACAGGGTGAAGGGTACTGAAGCTTTCTTT.

The V call is TRBV2, the J call TRBJ2-7; D ambiguous. V lost 6 bases to trimming and J lost 0 bases, with 3 bases between them. Germline values: CDR1 SNHLY, CDR2 FYNNEI. This CDR3 has 11 residues. The CDR3 protein is CASRSSYEQYF. CDR3 bases: TGTGCCAGCAGATCCTCCTACGAGCAGTACTTC.

The chain links TRBV30 to TRBJ2-7; 9 bases agree with TRBD2. The germline V gene has CDR1 GTSNPN and CDR2 SVGIG (reference sequence). J was trimmed by 5 bases and V by 7 bases; bases with no gene match: 12. This CDR3 comprises 14 residues. The CDR3 coding sequence is TGTGCCTCCGGAGGGGCTAGCGGGGTAAACGAGCAGTACTTC. Translating gives CASGGASGVNEQYF.

The CDR3 reads CACGVPGNTIYF. In DNA form, the CDR3 reads TGTGCCTGCGGGGTACCTGGAAACACCATATATTTT. This chain joins TRBV27 and TRBJ1-3, with D unclear. The CDR3 runs 12 residues. Trimming removed 11 bases from V and 2 bases from J, with 10 bases in between. Germline assignment: CDR1 MNHEY and CDR2 SMNVEV (reference sequence).

The V gene is TRBV7-2, the J gene TRBJ1-3, with D possibly TRBD1 on 6 matching bases. The germline V and J ends were trimmed by 4 bases and 1 base, with 14 bases remaining between them. Germline V gene data show CDR1 as SGHTA and CDR2 as FQGNSA. CDR3 length: 16 amino acids. CDR3 nucleotide sequence: TGTGCCAGCAGCTGGACAGAGGGGATATCTGGAAACACCATATATTTT. This codes for CASSWTEGISGNTIYF.

The chain uses TRBV7-2 and TRBJ1-1; no clear D gene. The length of the CDR3 is 12 residues. V was cut by 2 bases and J by 8 bases, with 9 bases left in between. From germline, CDR1 is SGHTA and CDR2 FQGNSA. The CDR3 sequence is CASSLYLGEAFF. CDR3 coding DNA: TGTGCCAGCAGCTTATACCTGGGGGAAGCTTTCTTT.

This clone was picked up one time. The CDR3 reads CASNPASRSSYEQYF. Here the CDR3 DNA reads TGTGCCAGCAACCCAGCTTCTAGGAGCTCCTACGAGCAGTACTTC. The chain carries TRBV28 and TRBJ2-7; no firm D call. With 7 bases removed from V and 0 bases from J, the gap between germline ends came to 16 bases. Germline lookup yields CDR1 MDHEN and CDR2 SYDVKM. The CDR3 has 15 residues.

The chain joins TRBV2 to TRBJ2-7; possibly TRBD2 for D (5 bases). There are 10 residues in the CDR3. Germline V gives CDR1 SNHLY, CDR2 FYNNEI. The V and J ends lost 8 bases and 3 bases respectively, with 5 bases between them. The chain's CDR3 is CASAGYEQYF. The CDR3 nucleotides are TGTGCCAGCGCGGGCTACGAGCAGTACTTC. The variable domain in full, completed from reference TRBV2 and TRBJ2-7, reads EPEVTQTPSHQVTQMGQEVILRCVPISNHLYFYWYRQILGQKVEFLVSFYNNEISEKSEIFDDQFSVERPDGSNFTLKIRSTKLEDSAMYFCASAGYEQYFGPGTRLTVT.

Worth noting for this clone: Germline is not matched at one junction end, which may reflect a read error. The chain couples TRBV7-7 to TRBJ2-2; no definite D call. The CDR3 has 15 amino acids. Germline CDR1 and CDR2: SSHAT and FNYEAQ (reference sequence). The CDR3 spells CASSLALGNTGELFF. CDR3 nucleotides: TGTGCTAGCAGCTTAGCCTTAGGGAACACCGGGGAGCTGTTTTTT.

The sample holds one count of this clone. The V and J genes are TRBV28 and TRBJ2-7; 8 nucleotides line up with TRBD1. The CDR3 totals 18 residues. Germline loops: CDR1 MDHEN, CDR2 SYDVKM. Trimming removed 5 bases from V and 1 base from J; junction bases left unmatched: 16. As DNA, the CDR3 is TGTGCCAGCAGTACGCGGGACAGGTTGAGAGATTTATCCTACGAGCAGTACTTC. Protein: CASSTRDRLRDLSYEQYF.

This chain connects TRBV30 to TRBJ1-1; D remains unclear. Germline loops: CDR1 GTSNPN, CDR2 SVGIG (reference sequence). The V end was cut by 5 bases, the J end by 1 base, with 14 bases between. The length of the CDR3 is 14 residues. CDR3 in amino acids: CAWGREQQNTEAFF. The CDR3 DNA is TGTGCCTGGGGCCGCGAACAGCAGAACACTGAAGCTTTCTTT. Combining the CDR3 with reference TRBV30 and TRBJ1-1 gives the whole variable domain SQTIHQWPATLVQPVGSPLSLECTVEGTSNPNLYWYRQAAGRGLQLLFYSVGIGQISSEVPQNLSASRPQDRQFILSSKKLLLSDSGFYLCAWGREQQNTEAFFGQGTRLTVV.

This chain uses TRBV13 with TRBJ2-3; 13 nucleotides line up with TRBD2. Trimming cost V 5 bases and J 0 bases; bases outside gene matches: 8. The CDR3 sequence is 18 residues long. Looked up from germline, CDR1 is PRHDT and CDR2 is FYEKMQ (reference sequence). CDR3 bases: TGTGCCAGCAGCCAAACTAGCGGGAGGGCCGGGAGCACAGATACGCAGTATTTT. Translating it yields CASSQTSGRAGSTDTQYF.

This sequence joins TRBV2 and TRBJ2-1, with TRBD1 matching 9 bases. The CDR3 is made up of 15 amino acids. J was trimmed by 5 bases and V by 6 bases; bases with no gene match: 8. Germline V lookup: CDR1 SNHLY, CDR2 FYNNEI. The CDR3 loop reads CASRPGTGKNNEQFF. CDR3 bases: TGTGCCAGCAGGCCCGGGACAGGGAAAAACAATGAGCAGTTCTTC.

This chain joins TRBV7-8 and TRBJ2-7, with D perhaps matching TRBD1 (6 bases). V lost 3 bases and J 1 base, leaving 13 bases between the germline ends. Germline loops: CDR1 SGHVS, CDR2 FQNEAQ. This CDR3 comprises 15 residues. CDR3 loop: CASSLGRQVSYEQYF. CDR3 coding DNA: TGTGCCAGCAGCTTGGGGAGACAGGTTTCCTACGAGCAGTACTTC.

The CDR3 DNA sequence: TGTGCCAGCAGCGTAGATCTCCTGCATGAAGCTTTCTTT. Protein product: CASSVDLLHEAFF. This chain uses TRBV9 with TRBJ1-1; D uncertain. V gave up 0 bases and J gave up 7 bases, with 10 bases separating them. Germline CDR1 is SGDLS and CDR2 is YYNGEE. This CDR3 region has 13 residues.

This rearrangement joins TRBV6-4 to TRBJ1-1; no definite D call. V was pared by 4 bases and J by 1 base, with 7 bases between. Germline V gives CDR1 MRHNA, CDR2 SNTAGT. This CDR3 contains 13 residues. CDR3 in DNA: TGTGCCAGCAGTGGGGAGGGGAACACTGAAGCTTTCTTT. It encodes CASSGEGNTEAFF.

The gene calls are TRBV5-4 and TRBJ2-7, with D possibly TRBD1 on 5 matching bases. The CDR3 loop spans 13 amino acids. Per the germline V gene, CDR1 is SGHNT and CDR2 is YYREEE (reference sequence). The ends were cut back, 7 bases at V and 2 bases at J, with 13 bases in the middle. CDR3 sequence (DNA): TGTGCCAGCCACGCGATGGGGCCCTACGAGCAGTACTTC. Protein product: CASHAMGPYEQYF.

The chain employs TRBV21-1 and TRBJ2-5; the D call of TRBD2 is as the table states it, not checked on the DNA. TRBV21-1 is listed as a pseudogene. The CDR3 sequence is 16 residues long. The CDR3 DNA follows: TGTGCCAGCAGCACGACGACTAGCGGGACACGAGAGACCCAGTACTTC. This translates into CASSTTTSGTRETQYF.

This clone has just one count. The chain recombines TRBV4-3 with TRBJ2-2, with TRBD1 matching over 8 bases. Losses at the gene ends were 4 bases for V and 8 bases for J; bases not matched to a gene: 6. Germline V gene sequence: CDR1 LGHNA, CDR2 YSLEER. The CDR3 has 14 amino acids. CDR3 protein: CASSLGTGRGELFF. CDR3 in DNA: TGCGCCAGCAGCCTCGGGACAGGTCGGGGGGAGCTGTTTTTT.

For this clone: Other nucleotide sequences in the sample specify the same CDR3. This chain joins TRBV4-3 and TRBJ2-7; D ambiguous. Per the germline V gene, CDR1 is LGHNA and CDR2 is YSLEER. This CDR3 has 14 amino acids. V lost 0 bases to trimming and J lost 2 bases, with 8 bases between them. CDR3 DNA: TGCGCCAGCAGCCAAGAAGGCGGTACCTACGAGCAGTACTTC. As protein: CASSQEGGTYEQYF.

For the CDR3, the DNA is TGTGCCAGCAGCGTAGGTAGGGGTTCCTATTCACCCCTCCACTTT. Translation gives CASSVGRGSYSPLHF. The chain links TRBV9 to TRBJ1-6, with D possibly TRBD1 on 5 matching bases. Trimming took off 0 bases at V and 8 bases at J, with 12 bases between the two ends. Per germline, CDR1 SGDLS and CDR2 YYNGEE. The CDR3 spans 15 residues.

The V and J genes are TRBV10-3 and TRBJ1-4; tentative D call: TRBD1 (6 bases). V lost 2 bases to trimming and J lost 6 bases, with 19 bases between them. This CDR3 comprises 17 residues. Germline assignment: CDR1 ENHRY and CDR2 SYGVKD. The CDR3 spells CAISEGQLSRSDEKLFF. The CDR3, as DNA: TGTGCCATCAGTGAGGGACAGCTTAGTAGGAGTGATGAAAAACTGTTTTTT.

The chain combines TRBV6-1 with TRBJ1-5; maybe TRBD1 (6 bases). V was pared by 0 bases and J by 2 bases, with 11 bases between. CDR3 length equals 16 residues. Germline V gene lookup returns CDR1 MNHNS and CDR2 SASEGT. In DNA form, the CDR3 reads TGTGCCAGCAGTGAAGCTTCGGGGGCAGGCAATCAGCCCCAGCATTTT. Encoded protein: CASSEASGAGNQPQHF.

The J gene is TRBJ2-7, the V gene TRBV28; tentatively, D is TRBD2 (5 bases). Germline values: CDR1 MDHEN, CDR2 SYDVKM. The CDR3 runs to 14 residues. V was trimmed by 5 bases and J by 0 bases, leaving 11 bases between them. The CDR3 loop reads CASSKGGSSYEQYF. The CDR3 DNA follows: TGTGCCAGCAGTAAAGGAGGTAGCTCCTACGAGCAGTACTTC.